A selection of T cell receptor beta chains follows, all from one sample in a study of prognosis after radiotherapy for stage I lung cancer. TCRdb re-called the multiplex PCR reads through MiXCR, storing one row per CDR3 protein. This sample has 20,000 to 25,000 distinct CDR3 sequences, with 40% found just once. Specimen: PBMCs, collected before or after stereotactic body radiation therapy (not recorded which). Receptors were obtained from a donor aged 50 or older with non-small cell lung cancer. Each CDR3 is given with its conserved first and last residue. The D gene is left open where the match is weak. Clone size is not always given. Where it is, it says once, few, many or a class for expanded clones.

CDR3aa,CDR3nt,abundance,v_gene,d_gene,j_gene
CASSEGTNQYNEQFF,TGTGCCAGCAGTGAAGGGACTAATCAGTACAATGAGCAGTTCTTC,medium-sized,TRBV25-1,TRBD2,TRBJ2-1
CASSLRTGSEQYF,TGCGCCAGCAGCCTCCGCACCGGTTCCGAGCAGTACTTC,many,TRBV4-1,.,TRBJ2-7
CATSVGNTEAFF,TGTGCCACCAGTGTTGGGAACACTGAAGCTTTCTTT,many,TRBV24-1,.,TRBJ1-1
CASSLVFTGANVLTF,TGTGCCAGCAGCTTGGTTTTTACTGGGGCCAACGTCCTGACTTTC,many,TRBV5-6,.,TRBJ2-6
CASSLMGPRALHF,TGTGCCAGCAGTTTAATGGGGCCTAGGGCCCTCCACTTT,medium-sized,TRBV28,.,TRBJ1-6
CAISEDRGNQPQHF,TGTGCCATCAGTGAGGACAGGGGGAATCAGCCCCAGCATTTT,many,TRBV10-3,TRBD1,TRBJ1-5
CASSQVLLSRERNSEQYF,TGCGCCAGCAGCCAAGTTCTCCTTTCGCGGGAGAGGAACTCCGAGCAGTACTTC,many,TRBV4-1,TRBD2,TRBJ2-7
CASSPQGYEQYF,TGTGCCAGCAGTCCTCAGGGCTACGAGCAGTACTTC,few,TRBV27,.,TRBJ2-7
CASSLAGTEKLFF,TGTGCCAGCAGCTTAGCGGGGACAGAAAAACTGTTTTTT,many,TRBV11-2,.,TRBJ1-4
CASSPIGEPDTQYF,TGTGCCAGCAGCCCTATAGGAGAACCAGATACGCAGTATTTT,many,TRBV11-3,.,TRBJ2-3
CASSERGLSDEQFF,TGTGCCAGCAGTGAAAGGGGTCTTAGCGATGAGCAGTTCTTC,medium-sized,TRBV6-1,.,TRBJ2-1
CASSSPGTGARTDTQYF,TGTGCCAGCAGTTCTCCGGGTACAGGGGCCCGCACAGATACGCAGTATTTT,.,TRBV6-2/TRBV6-3,TRBD1,TRBJ2-3
CASSPYFNWMNTEAFF,TGTGCCAGCAGCCCCTATTTCAACTGGATGAACACTGAAGCTTTCTTT,many,TRBV14,.,TRBJ1-1
CASSADGYEQYF,TGTGCCAGCAGCGCTGACGGATACGAGCAGTACTTC,many,TRBV2,.,TRBJ2-7
CATSRRDGMNTEAFF,TGTGCCACCAGCAGGAGGGACGGCATGAACACTGAAGCTTTCTTT,many,TRBV15,.,TRBJ1-1
CASSERFLASKAEKLFF,TGTGCCAGCAGTGAAAGGTTCTTGGCCTCGAAGGCCGAAAAACTGTTTTTT,.,TRBV2,.,TRBJ1-4
CASSYSDFQETQYF,TGTGCCAGCAGCTATAGCGATTTCCAAGAGACCCAGTACTTC,many,TRBV7-6,.,TRBJ2-5
CATSDTSGGAPGELFF,TGTGCCACCAGTGACACTAGCGGGGGGGCCCCCGGGGAGCTGTTTTTT,.,TRBV24-1,TRBD2,TRBJ2-2
CASSWTANTEAFF,TGTGCCAGCAGTTGGACGGCAAACACTGAAGCTTTCTTT,few,TRBV12-3/TRBV12-4,.,TRBJ1-1
CANILLERAYEQYF,TGTGCCAACATTCTATTGGAGCGAGCCTACGAGCAGTACTTC,.,TRBV6-2/TRBV6-3,.,TRBJ2-7
CASSLRTSGSYEQYF,TGTGCCAGCAGCCTCAGGACTAGCGGTTCCTACGAGCAGTACTTC,many,TRBV7-8,TRBD2,TRBJ2-7
CSARGYMEQGTTAYNEQFF,TGCAGTGCTAGAGGGTACATGGAACAGGGGACGACGGCCTACAATGAGCAGTTCTTC,many,TRBV20-1,TRBD1,TRBJ2-1
CATMIGRLNTEAFF,TGTGCCACCATGATAGGGCGGTTGAACACTGAAGCTTTCTTT,many,TRBV6-1,.,TRBJ1-1
CASCRARIGNTIYF,TGTGCCAGTTGCAGGGCTCGAATCGGAAACACCATATATTTT,.,TRBV28,.,TRBJ1-3
CASSFGVRETQYF,TGCGCCAGCAGCTTTGGAGTGCGAGAGACCCAGTACTTC,.,TRBV5-1,.,TRBJ2-5
CASSTNGGTGDGYTF,TGTGCCAGTAGTACTAATGGAGGGACAGGGGACGGCTACACCTTC,many,TRBV19,TRBD1,TRBJ1-2
CASSYGPLDTQYF,TGTGCCAGCAGCTATGGGCCATTGGATACGCAGTATTTT,medium-sized,TRBV11-3,.,TRBJ2-3
CASSPGEANYGYTF,TGTGCCAGCTCACCCGGGGAAGCTAACTATGGCTACACCTTC,many,TRBV18,.,TRBJ1-2
CASSGVVLAAVGEQFF,TGTGCCAGCAGCGGCGTGGTGCTAGCAGCCGTGGGTGAGCAGTTCTTC,.,TRBV9,.,TRBJ2-1
CASSLVGSGYNEQFF,TGTGCCAGCAGCTTAGTTGGTTCCGGGTACAATGAGCAGTTCTTC,.,TRBV7-2,.,TRBJ2-1
CSAQGEANQPQHF,TGCAGTGCCCAGGGGGAAGCCAATCAGCCCCAGCATTTT,many,TRBV20-1,TRBD1,TRBJ1-5
CASSQAEGGGNTIYF,TGCGCCAGCAGCCAAGCGGAAGGGGGCGGAAACACCATATATTTT,many,TRBV4-1,TRBD1,TRBJ1-3
CATSDSNQPQHF,TGTGCCACCAGTGACAGCAATCAGCCCCAGCATTTT,many,TRBV24-1,.,TRBJ1-5
CASSRGTTEAFF,TGCGCCAGCTCCCGTGGGACGACTGAAGCTTTCTTT,.,TRBV5-1,.,TRBJ1-1
CASSSRTGPNSPLHF,TGTGCCAGCAGCTCACGGACAGGCCCCAATTCACCCCTCCACTTT,many,TRBV9,TRBD1,TRBJ1-6
CASSLIGAGGDKAFF,TGTGCCAGCAGCCTAATAGGGGCAGGGGGCGATAAAGCTTTCTTT,.,TRBV28,TRBD1,TRBJ1-1
CAWRDTGQGGTEAFF,TGTGCCTGGAGGGACACGGGACAGGGCGGCACTGAAGCTTTCTTT,many,TRBV30,TRBD1,TRBJ1-1
CASSESGFHGYTF,TGCGCCAGCAGTGAGTCAGGGTTCCATGGCTACACCTTC,.,TRBV10-2,.,TRBJ1-2
CASSSFYYNEQFF,TGTGCCAGCAGTAGTTTTTACTACAATGAGCAGTTCTTC,.,TRBV28,.,TRBJ2-1
CASSPGTYYEQYF,TGTGCCAGTAGTCCCGGGACATACTACGAGCAGTACTTC,many,TRBV19,.,TRBJ2-7
CSARHPLTRAYNEQFF,TGCAGTGCTAGACATCCGTTGACGAGAGCCTACAATGAGCAGTTCTTC,.,TRBV20-1,.,TRBJ2-1
CANREGAHTGELFF,TGTGCCAACAGGGAGGGGGCTCACACCGGGGAGCTGTTTTTT,medium-sized,TRBV6-1,.,TRBJ2-2
CANSLGLAGPTGEQFF,TGTGCCAACAGCTTAGGGCTAGCGGGTCCGACTGGTGAGCAGTTCTTC,once,TRBV7-3,TRBD2,TRBJ2-1
CSSSFGLAVVETQYF,TGTTCCAGCAGCTTTGGTCTAGCGGTAGTGGAGACCCAGTACTTC,.,TRBV11-1,TRBD2,TRBJ2-5
CASSSNRRLAGEGGTGELFF,TGTGCCAGCAGCTCGAACCGACGGCTAGCGGGAGAAGGTGGCACCGGGGAGCTGTTTTTT,.,TRBV11-3,TRBD2,TRBJ2-2
CASSLVGTGNIYEQYF,TGCGCCAGCAGCTTGGTCGGGACAGGGAATATCTACGAGCAGTACTTC,.,TRBV5-1,TRBD1,TRBJ2-7
CASSSRWGEGYEQYF,TGTGCCAGCAGCTCCAGGTGGGGGGAGGGATACGAGCAGTACTTC,.,TRBV7-2,TRBD2,TRBJ2-7
CASTEQGAGSGNTIYF,TGTGCCAGCACCGAACAGGGGGCAGGGTCTGGAAACACCATATATTTT,many,TRBV2,TRBD1,TRBJ1-3
CASSSDRYNSPLHF,TGTGCCAGCAGTTCCGACAGGTACAATTCACCCCTCCACTTT,few,TRBV6-4,.,TRBJ1-6
CAWSVSGGAPAFF,TGTGCCTGGAGTGTTTCAGGGGGCGCCCCGGCTTTCTTT,many,TRBV30,TRBD1,TRBJ1-1
CASSPLCSRNTGELFF,TGCGCCAGCAGCCCCTTATGCTCCAGGAACACCGGGGAGCTGTTTTTT,.,TRBV5-1,.,TRBJ2-2
CSARDLGGNYGYTF,TGCAGTGCTAGAGATCTAGGGGGGAACTATGGCTACACCTTC,many,TRBV20-1,.,TRBJ1-2
CASSIAGEKLFF,TGTGCCAGTAGTATAGCCGGGGAAAAACTGTTTTTT,many,TRBV19,.,TRBJ1-4
CASSEWGRRQYF,TGTGCCAGCAGTGAATGGGGCAGACGGCAGTATTTT,medium-sized,TRBV6-2/TRBV6-3,.,TRBJ2-3
CASSTDTPDEQYF,TGTGCCAGCTCAACGGACACCCCTGACGAGCAGTACTTC,few,TRBV18,.,TRBJ2-7